These T cell receptor beta chains were read from a single sample in a study of blood T cell repertoires in COVID-19. The assay was immunoSEQ multiplex PCR, and TCRdb's table has in-frame clones only and misses some. In the table there are 70,000 to 75,000 clones, 75% to 85% of which are singletons. Sequencing was carried out using peripheral blood. These TCRs come from a woman aged 70-85 years with acute or convalescent COVID-19. Both conserved end residues are part of each CDR3. A D gene is named only where the DNA matches it firmly. The size of a clone is reported for some rows only, either as once, few or many, or as a class for expanded clones.

J gene,D gene,V gene,clone size,CDR3 DNA,CDR3 protein
TRBJ1-4,TRBD1,TRBV7-2,-,TGTGCCAGCAGCTCACAGGGGGGAGAAAAACTGTTTTTT,CASSSQGGEKLFF
TRBJ2-7,TRBD1,TRBV7-3,-,TGTGCCAGCAGCTCAGGGACAGGTGGGAACGAGCAGTACTTC,CASSSGTGGNEQYF
TRBJ2-3,-,TRBV5-1,-,TGCGCCAGCAGCTTGGGTACGGGGGATACGCAGTATTTT,CASSLGTGDTQYF
TRBJ1-6,TRBD1,TRBV6-5,-,TGTGCCAGCAGGGACCAGGGGGGACTGCCCCTCCACTTT,CASRDQGGLPLHF
TRBJ1-2,TRBD1,TRBV27,-,TGTGCCAGCAGGACAGGGGGAGTCTATGGCTACACCTTC,CASRTGGVYGYTF
TRBJ2-3,-,TRBV9,-,TGTGCCAGCAGCTTCCAACATAATACGCAGTATTTT,CASSFQHNTQYF
TRBJ1-2,-,TRBV5-5,once,TGTGCCAGCAGCCCGATTGCGGGAGCGCCGGGTGGCTACACCTTC,CASSPIAGAPGGYTF
TRBJ2-1,TRBD1,TRBV27,-,TGTGCCAGCAGACTGACAGGGGATAGCTCCTACAATGAGCAGTTCTTC,CASRLTGDSSYNEQFF
TRBJ1-1,-,TRBV28,-,TGTGCCAGCAGTTTCCTCACTGAAGCTTTCTTT,CASSFLTEAFF
TRBJ2-7,-,TRBV6-5,-,TGTGCCAGCCGCGCGGGCCTAAACTACGAGCAGTACTTC,CASRAGLNYEQYF
TRBJ2-5,TRBD2,TRBV5-1,-,TGCGCCAGCAGCTTGGTAGCTAGCGGGAGGTCGGGGGAGACCCAGTACTTC,CASSLVASGRSGETQYF
TRBJ1-4,-,TRBV5-5,-,TGTGCCAGCACCTCGGCCGCGCGGAGACTTAATGAAAAACTGTTTTTT,CASTSAARRLNEKLFF
TRBJ1-6,-,TRBV6-6,few,TGTGCCAGCAGGTTTGATAGCTCCTATAATTCACCCCTCCACTTT,CASRFDSSYNSPLHF
TRBJ2-3,-,TRBV5-1,-,TGCGCCAGCAGCTTGGGAGCGGCTACCTTCACAGATACGCAGTATTTT,CASSLGAATFTDTQYF
TRBJ2-7,-,TRBV19,-,TGTGCCAGTGGCCTAGGGAGCTCCTACGAGCAGTACTTC,CASGLGSSYEQYF
TRBJ1-1,TRBD1,TRBV6-4,-,TGTGCCAGCAAAGAGGTACAGGGGGGGACTGAAGCTTTCTTT,CASKEVQGGTEAFF
TRBJ2-7,TRBD1,TRBV7-8,-,TGTGCCAGCAGCTCAATCCCGGGACAGGGATTCTACGAGCAGTACTTC,CASSSIPGQGFYEQYF
TRBJ2-7,-,TRBV28,once,TGTGCCAGCAGTCATTTCAACTACGAGCAGTACTTC,CASSHFNYEQYF
TRBJ2-1,TRBD1,TRBV6-2/TRBV6-3,-,TGTGCCAGCAGTTACGGGGACAGGGCTCGGGATGAGCAGTTCTTC,CASSYGDRARDEQFF
TRBJ2-5,-,TRBV5-6,-,TGTGCCAGCTCTTTCCGGGGACTCATTACCCAGTACTTC,CASSFRGLITQYF
TRBJ1-1,-,TRBV7-8,-,TGTGCCAGCAGCCGCTGGGACACGACTGAAGCTTTCTTT,CASSRWDTTEAFF
TRBJ2-7,-,TRBV5-4,-,TGTGCCAGCAGCTTGCTGGGAGGCAACGAGCAGTACTTC,CASSLLGGNEQYF
TRBJ2-7,-,TRBV5-1,-,TGCGCCAGCAGCTTGGGGCGACGGGACGAGCAGTACTTC,CASSLGRRDEQYF
TRBJ2-3,TRBD2,TRBV6-4,-,TGTGCCAGCAGTGACACGCCGGGGGGTAGCGGGAGCGCAGATACGCAGTATTTT,CASSDTPGGSGSADTQYF
TRBJ2-5,TRBD2,TRBV29-1,-,TGCAGCGTTGGCGCGGGAGTTGTTAGTGGACAAGAGACCCAGTACTTC,CSVGAGVVSGQETQYF
TRBJ2-7,-,TRBV4-2,-,TGTGCCAGCAGCCAAGAGCGGGACAGCCTTGGCGAGCAGTACTTC,CASSQERDSLGEQYF
TRBJ1-2,-,TRBV28,-,TGTGCCAGCAGTTTAGGGGGGGCCCAGGGAGGCTACACCTTC,CASSLGGAQGGYTF
TRBJ2-1,TRBD2,TRBV6-1,few,TGTGCCAGCAGTGCCCCGACTAGCGGGAGGACCGGTGAGCAGTTCTTC,CASSAPTSGRTGEQFF
TRBJ2-3,TRBD2,TRBV28,once,TGTGCCAGCATCCCTAGCGGGAGGGCCGTAGGTACGCAGTATTTT,CASIPSGRAVGTQYF
TRBJ1-5,TRBD1,TRBV28,-,TGTGCCATCACCGGGACAGGGAATCAGCCCCAGCATTTT,CAITGTGNQPQHF
TRBJ2-7,TRBD2,TRBV7-9,-,TGTGCCAGCAGCTTATGGGCTAGCGGAGTCTACGAGCAGTACTTC,CASSLWASGVYEQYF
TRBJ1-1,TRBD1,TRBV11-2,-,TGTGCCAGCAGTACAGGGGGTTCTGAAGCTTTCTTT,CASSTGGSEAFF
TRBJ2-1,TRBD2,TRBV5-1,-,TGCGCCAGCAGCCCTGGACTAGCGGGACTGGATGAGCAGTTCTTC,CASSPGLAGLDEQFF
TRBJ2-1,TRBD2,TRBV7-3,-,TGTGCCAGCAGCTCCGTGACTAGCGGGAGGGGTAATGAGCAGTTCTTC,CASSSVTSGRGNEQFF
TRBJ2-7,TRBD1,TRBV7-9,-,TGTGCCAGCAGCTTAACAGGGGTCAACGAGCAGTACTTC,CASSLTGVNEQYF
TRBJ2-1,TRBD2,TRBV6-1,-,TGTGCCAGCAGTGAACTAGCGGGAGGGCCTATCGATGAGCAGTTCTTC,CASSELAGGPIDEQFF
TRBJ2-5,TRBD1,TRBV6-1,-,TGTGCCAGCAGACACGGACAGGGCTCCGCGGAGACCCAGTACTTC,CASRHGQGSAETQYF
TRBJ2-7,TRBD2,TRBV5-1,-,TGCGCCAGCAGCTTGTATCCTAGCGGGGCCCCTAGCTCCTACGAGCAGTACTTC,CASSLYPSGAPSSYEQYF
TRBJ2-7,-,TRBV7-8,-,TGTGCCAGCGGCGGGACAGCCTCCTACGAGCAGTACTTC,CASGGTASYEQYF
TRBJ2-1,TRBD2,TRBV5-1,-,TGCGCCAGCAGCTTAGGACTAGCGGGAGACTATGAGCAGTTCTTC,CASSLGLAGDYEQFF
TRBJ2-1,-,TRBV27,-,TGTGCCAGCAGTCTCGACAACTACAATGAGCAGTTCTTC,CASSLDNYNEQFF
TRBJ1-5,-,TRBV27,-,TGTGCCAGCAGCCCTTCACCTAGGGGTTACGGAGATCAGCCCCAGCATTTT,CASSPSPRGYGDQPQHF
TRBJ1-3,-,TRBV19,-,TGTGCCAGCACGTCCCGGGACTCCTCTGGAAACACCATATATTTT,CASTSRDSSGNTIYF
TRBJ1-5,-,TRBV6-6,-,TGTGCCAGCAGTCGGGACATCCGTACCCAGTATAGCAATCAGCCCCAGCATTTT,CASSRDIRTQYSNQPQHF
TRBJ1-5,-,TRBV4-1,-,TGCGCCAGCAGGAAACCGCCCGGGCAGCCCCAGCATTTT,CASRKPPGQPQHF
TRBJ1-3,-,TRBV12-3/TRBV12-4,-,TGTGCCAGCAGTTTTGCAGGGGTGAACACCATATATTTT,CASSFAGVNTIYF
TRBJ2-3,TRBD2,TRBV30,-,TGTGCCTGGAGTGTAGAGGCGATGCTAGCGGGAAAGGATACGCAGTATTTT,CAWSVEAMLAGKDTQYF
TRBJ1-3,-,TRBV29-1,-,TGCAGCGTTGGGGGCCTAGGAGGAAACACCATATATTTT,CSVGGLGGNTIYF
TRBJ1-2,TRBD1,TRBV6-6,-,TGTGCCAGCAGTGGGGACAGGGACTATGGCTACACCTTC,CASSGDRDYGYTF
TRBJ1-6,-,TRBV6-5,-,TGTGCCAGCGGGCAGGGTAGTTCACCCCTCCACTTT,CASGQGSSPLHF
TRBJ2-4,-,TRBV11-3,-,TGTGCCAGCAGCCGACAGCTCCAAAACATTCAGTACTTC,CASSRQLQNIQYF
TRBJ1-1,-,TRBV3-1/TRBV3-2,-,TGTGCCAGCAGCCAAAGGCTGGGGCTAGCTTTCTTT,CASSQRLGLAFF
TRBJ2-3,-,TRBV9,-,TGTGCCAGCAGCCTACGTTTTTGGGGAGGTACAGATACGCAGTATTTT,CASSLRFWGGTDTQYF
TRBJ2-5,-,TRBV2,-,TGTGCCAGCAGTGAAGGTCTAGCGCCCCAAGAGACCCAGTACTTC,CASSEGLAPQETQYF